There are a few counts of the clone carrying this T cell receptor (beta chain). Its antigen is unknown. The source of the sample is a study of metastatic and nonmetastatic thyroid tumors. Study-wide context: From malignant and benign thyroid patients, repertoires in blood and in tumor or nodule tissue were compared.

The germline V gene encodes CDR1 MNHEY and CDR2 SVGEGT. V dropped 5 bases and J dropped 3 bases, with 20 bases sitting between them. The CDR3 loop spans 18 amino acids. Study-wide points: Across blood and tumor, TCR beta diversity in malignant thyroid tumors was reportedly significantly higher than in benign nodules.

Patients were all untreated before their thyroid surgery. TCRdb re-analyzed the PCR reads through MiXCR. The table includes about 15,000 clones, 34% detected once. Sequenced: tumor tissue. The sequence derives from a male donor with papillary thyroid cancer or a benign thyroid nodule (not recorded which). Some clones in this sample may be carry-over from other donors' samples. The chain couples TRBV6-2 or TRBV6-3 to TRBJ2-6; unclear D gene. CDR3: CASSEQSSEHSGANVLTF. Written as DNA, the CDR3 is TGTGCCAGCAGTGAACAGTCTAGTGAGCATAGTGGGGCCAACGTCCTGACTTTC.